The 17 T cell receptor beta chains presented below share a single source sample, sequenced in a study of T cell responses to AZD1222 COVID-19 vaccine. Profiling relied on immunoSEQ multiplex PCR, and the TCRdb table lists in-frame clones only, not all of them. The sample includes some 190,000 clones, 85% to 90% of them seen just once. Specimen: peripheral blood, collected on day 0 of AZD1222 vaccination. All receptors derive from an adult in good health.

V gene TRBV7-2 combines with J gene TRBJ2-7; 8 bases are a match to TRBD1. Germline V gives CDR1 SGHTA, CDR2 FQGNSA. V trimming: 1 base; J trimming: 3 bases; junction bases outside the gene matches: 17. The CDR3 is made up of 19 amino acids. CDR3 residues: CASSLGFRRGRGRVYEQYV. CDR3 sequence (DNA): TGTGCCAGCAGCTTAGGTTTTCGCAGGGGCAGGGGGCGCGTCTACGAGCAGTACGTC.

The chain carries TRBV11-2 and TRBJ1-5; D is possibly TRBD1 (5 bases). The length of the CDR3 is 14 residues. V lost 5 bases, J lost 5 bases, and 13 bases lay in between. Looked up from germline, CDR1 is SGHAT and CDR2 is FQNNGV. The CDR3 region has the DNA TGTGCCAGCAGCACAGGCACATATGATCAGCCCCAGCATTTT. It translates to CASSTGTYDQPQHF. The full variable domain, its missing parts supplied by reference TRBV11-2 and TRBJ1-5, is EAGVAQSPRYKIIEKRQSVAFWCNPISGHATLYWYQQILGQGPKLLIQFQNNGVVDDSQLPKDRFSAERLKGVDSTLKIQPAKLEDSAVYLCASSTGTYDQPQHFGDGTRLSIL.

For this clone: The germline gene is not matched at one end of the junction; a read error may be the cause. The chain couples TRBV4-2 to TRBJ2-1; a possible D gene is TRBD2 (5 bases). The CDR3 has 13 amino acids. Per germline, CDR1 LGHNA and CDR2 YNFKEQ. This CDR3 reads CASSQESGMGCVF. The CDR3 DNA sequence: TGTGCCAGCAGCCAAGAGTCCGGGATGGGTTGCGTCTTC.

The chain carries TRBV6-5 and TRBJ2-2; D is possibly TRBD1 (5 bases). CDR1 and CDR2 from the germline V gene are MNHEY and SVGAGI. CDR3 length: 15 residues. V was trimmed by 0 bases and J by 7 bases, leaving 12 bases between them. The CDR3 region is CASSYSGRNSGELFF. The CDR3 nucleotides are TGTGCCAGCAGTTACTCGGGGCGTAATAGCGGGGAGCTGTTTTTT.

V usage is TRBV5-1 and J usage is TRBJ1-1, with D uncertain. V gave up 4 bases and J gave up 5 bases, with 9 bases separating them. This CDR3 comprises 12 residues. The germline V gene has CDR1 SGHRS and CDR2 YFSETQ. The CDR3: CASSRGRTEAFF. CDR3 DNA sequence: TGCGCCAGCAGCCGGGGAAGGACTGAAGCTTTCTTT. Variable domain in full (rest from reference TRBV5-1 and TRBJ1-1): KAGVTQTPRYLIKTRGQQVTLSCSPISGHRSVSWYQQTPGQGLQFLFEYFSETQRNKGNFPGRFSGRQFSNSRSEMNVSTLELGDSALYLCASSRGRTEAFFGQGTRLTVV.

The V gene is TRBV5-6, the J gene TRBJ1-3, with D possibly matching TRBD1 (5 bases). Trimming shortened V by 3 bases and J by 0 bases, and 19 bases separated the two germline ends. Per the germline V gene, CDR1 is SGHDT and CDR2 is YYEEEE. The CDR3 consists of 18 residues. This chain's CDR3 is CASSSGMGTDGSGNTIYF. CDR3 nucleotide sequence: TGTGCCAGCAGCTCGGGGATGGGGACTGATGGCTCTGGAAACACCATATATTTT.

The chain employs TRBV5-5 and TRBJ1-5, with D possibly being TRBD1 (5 bases). V lost 2 bases and J 5 bases, leaving 11 bases between the germline ends. Germline assignment: CDR1 SGHKS and CDR2 YYEKEE (reference sequence). The CDR3 runs to 14 residues. In DNA, the CDR3 is TGTGCCAGCAGCTTAGCGGGGCTTGATCAGCCCCAGCATTTT. Translated: CASSLAGLDQPQHF.

The chain couples TRBV7-2 to TRBJ2-1, with TRBD2 as a possible D gene (6 bases). Germline CDR1 SGHTA, CDR2 FQGNSA. This CDR3 has 15 amino acids. Trimming removed 5 bases at V and 5 bases at J, with 16 bases between. The CDR3 reads CASSPSGFFNNEQFF. Written as DNA, the CDR3 is TGTGCCAGCAGCCCCAGCGGGTTCTTTAACAATGAGCAGTTCTTC.

The CDR3 region is CAPHGEGGELFF. The CDR3 nucleotides read TGTGCCCCCCACGGGGAGGGCGGGGAGCTGTTTTTT. The chain links TRBV5-4 to TRBJ2-2; 7 bases align to TRBD2. The CDR3 runs 12 residues. From germline, CDR1 is SGHNT and CDR2 YYREEE (reference sequence). J gave up 7 bases and V 10 bases, and 7 bases lay outside the gene matches.

Turning to this clone: A junction boundary mismatches the germline segment, possibly from a read error. The rearrangement links TRBV6-2 or TRBV6-3 to TRBJ2-7, with a tentative D call TRBD1 (6 bases). Per the germline V gene, CDR1 is MNHEY and CDR2 is SVGEGT. The CDR3 contains 17 residues. The CDR3 sequence is CASRYKGQTYSSYGQYF. The CDR3 DNA sequence: TGTGCCAGCAGATACAAAGGACAGACTTATAGCTCCTACGGGCAGTACTTC.

This chain links TRBV11-1 with TRBJ1-2; 7 positions agree with TRBD1. Germline CDR1 reads SGHAT; CDR2 reads FQDESV (reference sequence). This CDR3 spans 14 amino acids. With V trimmed by 5 bases and J by 5 bases, 8 bases remained unmatched. The DNA of the CDR3 is TGTGCCAGCAGCCCAAGACAGGGATTGTATGGCTACACCTTC. This translates into CASSPRQGLYGYTF.

This rearrangement joins TRBV6-5 to TRBJ1-2, with D perhaps matching TRBD1 (5 bases). CDR3 length equals 15 residues. Looked up from germline, CDR1 is MNHEY and CDR2 is SVGAGI. The V end lost 2 bases, the J end lost 5 bases, and 15 bases lay between the germline ends. CDR3 nucleotides: TGTGCCAGCAGTTACAGAGGACAAGGAACGTATGGCTACACCTTC. This encodes CASSYRGQGTYGYTF.

The chain recombines TRBV3-1 (or the pseudogene TRBV3-2) with TRBJ1-5; D unclear. Germline CDR1 and CDR2: LGHDT and YNNKEL (reference sequence). This CDR3 is 16 amino acids long. Trimming left V 0 bases short and J 0 bases short, with 9 bases between. The CDR3 nucleotides are TGTGCCAGCAGCCAAGATACCAGGCTTAGCAATCAGCCCCAGCATTTT. It encodes CASSQDTRLSNQPQHF.

The V gene is TRBV27, the J gene TRBJ1-1; D is ambiguous. The germline V gene encodes CDR1 MNHEY and CDR2 SMNVEV (reference sequence). Trimming stripped 6 bases from V and 4 bases from J, with 12 bases between. The CDR3 has 13 residues. The CDR3: CASRHQSSTEAFF. In nucleotides, the CDR3 is TGTGCCAGCAGGCACCAGTCGAGCACTGAAGCTTTCTTT.

V is TRBV11-1 and J is TRBJ2-7; TRBD1 matches at 8 bases. J gave up 6 bases and V 1 base, and 8 bases lay outside the gene matches. CDR1 and CDR2 (germline): SGHAT, FQDESV (reference sequence). The CDR3 runs to 15 residues. The chain's CDR3 is CASSLGAAGGSEQYF. CDR3 nucleotides: TGTGCCAGCAGCTTAGGGGCGGCAGGGGGCTCCGAGCAGTACTTC.

The sample holds one count of this clone. This chain uses TRBV2 with TRBJ1-1; no reliable D call. Trimming shortened V by 3 bases and J by 4 bases, and 9 bases separated the two germline ends. The CDR3 runs to 13 residues. CDR1 is SNHLY, CDR2 FYNNEI, per germline. CDR3 sequence: CASSDSGFTEAFF. The DNA of the CDR3 is TGTGCCAGCAGTGATAGCGGGTTCACTGAAGCTTTCTTT. The full variable domain, in which reference TRBV2 and TRBJ1-1 provide the parts outside the CDR3, is EPEVTQTPSHQVTQMGQEVILRCVPISNHLYFYWYRQILGQKVEFLVSFYNNEISEKSEIFDDQFSVERPDGSNFTLKIRSTKLEDSAMYFCASSDSGFTEAFFGQGTRLTVV.

The chain uses TRBV3-1 (or the pseudogene TRBV3-2) and TRBJ1-3, with D uncertain. This CDR3 has 14 amino acids. The germline V and J ends were trimmed by 3 bases and 4 bases, with 10 bases remaining between them. Germline V CDR1 and CDR2: LGHDT, YNNKEL (reference sequence). The CDR3 region is CASSQETNGNTIYF. The CDR3 nucleotides read TGTGCCAGCAGCCAGGAAACGAACGGAAACACCATATATTTT.